This T cell receptor beta chain was sequenced in a study of CD8+ T cells in alopecia areata. Note on this clone: No antigen is known for it.

Cell sorting was applied to PBMCs, and CD4+ and CD8+ T cells were collected. Sequencing used cDNA as its template, made by extracting RNA and reverse transcribing it. The data were produced by immunoSEQ multiplex PCR, yet TCRdb's version contains in-frame clones alone and is incomplete. The sample carries more than 100,000 clones, about 60% recorded once. Overall study results and limits: Elevated clonality characterized lesional scalp relative to normal scalp, particularly in alopecia totalis/universalis.

Trimming removed 5 bases from V and 3 bases from J, with 10 bases in between. The CDR3 totals 13 residues. CDR1 and CDR2 (germline): MNHEY, SVGAGI. The sequence derives from a human donor in good health. The J gene is TRBJ1-2, the V gene TRBV6-5; maybe TRBD1 (6 bases). The specimen was CD4+ T cells sorted from blood. CDR3 in DNA: TGTGCCAGCAGTAAGGGACAAGACTATGGCTACACCTTC. Translating it yields CASSKGQDYGYTF.